This T cell receptor (beta chain) stems from a study of blood T cells in healthy people across ages. As to this clonotype: The antigen is not known.

Study findings and constraints: Estimated diversity that came from one million T cells was considered an underestimate.

The CDR3 totals 15 residues. Unmatched junction bases numbered 10, after V lost 4 bases and J lost 7 bases. Germline CDR1 SGHTS, CDR2 YDEGEE. A sample-barcoded 5' primer and a J-beta primer mix were used in a second PCR of roughly 6 to 11 cycles. Every cDNA was tagged by a template-switch adaptor with 12 random nucleotides. Each CDR3 protein gets one entry after TCRdb re-called the 5' RACE reads with MiXCR. The sample records hundreds of thousands of distinct CDR3 sequences, roughly 50% being singletons. The sequenced sample was blood. The chain employs TRBV5-8 and TRBJ1-2; TRBD1 matches 10 bases. This clonotype was obtained from a man in his sixties in good health. The CDR3 reads CASSVPGQGVSGYTF. In DNA form, the CDR3 reads TGTGCCAGCAGCGTACCCGGACAGGGGGTTTCTGGCTACACCTTC.